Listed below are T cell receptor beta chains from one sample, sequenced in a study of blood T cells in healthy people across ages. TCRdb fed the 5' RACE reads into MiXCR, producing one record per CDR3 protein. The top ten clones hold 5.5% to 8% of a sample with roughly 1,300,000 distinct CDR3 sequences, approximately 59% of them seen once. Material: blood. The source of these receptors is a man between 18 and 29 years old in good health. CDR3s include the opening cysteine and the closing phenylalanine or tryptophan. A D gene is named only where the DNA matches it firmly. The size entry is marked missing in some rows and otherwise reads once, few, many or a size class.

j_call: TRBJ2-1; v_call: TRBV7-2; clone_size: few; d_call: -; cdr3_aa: CASSLLNRVLDEQFF; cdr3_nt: TGTGCCAGCAGCTTATTGAACAGGGTTCTCGATGAGCAGTTCTTC
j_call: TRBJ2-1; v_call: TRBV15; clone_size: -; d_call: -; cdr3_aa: CATSRDRWGAAGLDEQFF; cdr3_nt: TGTGCCACCAGCAGAGATCGCTGGGGAGCGGCCGGGTTGGATGAGCAGTTCTTC
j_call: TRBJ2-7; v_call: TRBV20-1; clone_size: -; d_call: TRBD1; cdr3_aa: CSACRTGGGEQYF; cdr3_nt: TGCAGTGCTTGCCGTACAGGGGGTGGCGAGCAGTACTTC
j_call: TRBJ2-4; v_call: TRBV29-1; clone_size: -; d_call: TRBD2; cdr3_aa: CSATGLAGASYF; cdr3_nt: TGCAGCGCCACGGGACTAGCGGGAGCATCGTACTTC
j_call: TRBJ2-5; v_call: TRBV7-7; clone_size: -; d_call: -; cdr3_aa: CASSKGGGEGETQYF; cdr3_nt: TGTGCTAGCAGCAAAGGGGGAGGGGAGGGAGAGACCCAGTACTTC
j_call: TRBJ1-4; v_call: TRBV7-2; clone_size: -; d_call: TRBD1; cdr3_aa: CASSLERQGASNEKLFF; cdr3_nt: TGTGCCAGCAGCTTAGAGCGACAGGGGGCATCTAATGAAAAACTGTTTTTT
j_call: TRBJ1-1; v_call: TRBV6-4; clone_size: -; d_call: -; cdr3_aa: CASTETGSGTEAFF; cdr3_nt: TGTGCCAGCACTGAAACAGGGTCTGGAACTGAAGCTTTCTTT
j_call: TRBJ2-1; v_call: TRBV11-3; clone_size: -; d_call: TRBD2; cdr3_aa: CASSLVGTSPYNEQFF; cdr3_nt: TGTGCCAGCAGCTTAGTGGGGACTAGCCCCTACAATGAGCAGTTCTTC
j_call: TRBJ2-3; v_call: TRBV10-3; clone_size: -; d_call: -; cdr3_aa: CAIWGGAGYTDTQYF; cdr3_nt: TGTGCCATATGGGGCGGGGCGGGCTACACAGATACGCAGTATTTT
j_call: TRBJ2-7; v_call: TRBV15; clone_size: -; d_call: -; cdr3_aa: CATNSRERLDEQYF; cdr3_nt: TGTGCCACCAACAGCAGGGAACGGTTGGACGAGCAGTACTTC
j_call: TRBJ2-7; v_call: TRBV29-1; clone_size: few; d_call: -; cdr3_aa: CSAERDSEQYF; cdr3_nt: TGCAGCGCTGAACGAGACAGTGAGCAGTACTTC
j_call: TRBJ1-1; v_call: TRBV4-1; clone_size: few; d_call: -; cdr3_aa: CASSQDTEAFF; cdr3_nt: TGCGCCAGCAGCCAGGACACTGAAGCTTTCTTT
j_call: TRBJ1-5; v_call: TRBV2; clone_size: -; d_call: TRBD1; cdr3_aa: CASSGDRGYNQPQHF; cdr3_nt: TGTGCCAGCAGTGGGGACAGAGGTTACAATCAGCCCCAGCATTTT
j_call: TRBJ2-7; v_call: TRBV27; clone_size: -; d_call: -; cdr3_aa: CASSLSGTGEQYF; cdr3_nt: TGTGCCAGCAGTTTATCAGGGACCGGTGAGCAGTACTTC
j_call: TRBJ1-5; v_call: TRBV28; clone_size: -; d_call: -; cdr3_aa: CASREQGRSNQPQHF; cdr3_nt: TGTGCCAGCAGGGAACAGGGTAGGAGCAATCAGCCCCAGCATTTT
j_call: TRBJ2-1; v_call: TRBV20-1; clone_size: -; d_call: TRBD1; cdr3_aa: CSAPRSDRLNEQFF; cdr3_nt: TGCAGTGCTCCTCGTTCGGACAGGCTAAATGAGCAGTTCTTC
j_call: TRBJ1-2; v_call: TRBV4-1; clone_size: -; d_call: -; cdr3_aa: CASSPQAPSGYGYTF; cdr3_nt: TGCGCCAGCAGCCCACAGGCGCCATCGGGCTATGGCTACACCTTC
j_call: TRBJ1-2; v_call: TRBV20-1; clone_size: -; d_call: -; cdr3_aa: CSASRPTGYTF; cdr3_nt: TGCAGTGCTTCCAGACCAACTGGCTACACCTTC
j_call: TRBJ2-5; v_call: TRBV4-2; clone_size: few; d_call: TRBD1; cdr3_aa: CASSQFVGGQGQETQYF; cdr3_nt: TGTGCCAGCAGCCAGTTCGTAGGGGGACAGGGTCAAGAGACCCAGTACTTC
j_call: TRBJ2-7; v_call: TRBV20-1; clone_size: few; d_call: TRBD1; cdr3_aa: CSARDPSGTDYEQYF; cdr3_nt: TGCAGTGCTAGAGATCCCTCCGGGACAGACTACGAGCAGTACTTC
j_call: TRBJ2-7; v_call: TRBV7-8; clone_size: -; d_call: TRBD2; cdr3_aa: CASSSPTSGSFEEQYF; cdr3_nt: TGTGCCAGCAGCTCCCCGACTAGCGGGAGTTTTGAGGAGCAGTACTTC
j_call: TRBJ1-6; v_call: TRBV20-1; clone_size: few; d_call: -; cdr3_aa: CSAVQGKESSPLHF; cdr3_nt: TGCAGTGCTGTTCAGGGGAAAGAATCTTCACCCCTCCACTTT
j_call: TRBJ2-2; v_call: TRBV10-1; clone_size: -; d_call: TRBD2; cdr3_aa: CASSGLAGSTGELFF; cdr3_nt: TGCGCCAGCTCGGGACTAGCGGGAAGCACCGGGGAGCTGTTTTTT
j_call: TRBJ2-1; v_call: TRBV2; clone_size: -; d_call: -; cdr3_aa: CASSELRGRDYNEQFF; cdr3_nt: TGTGCCAGCAGTGAACTCCGGGGGAGAGACTACAATGAGCAGTTCTTC